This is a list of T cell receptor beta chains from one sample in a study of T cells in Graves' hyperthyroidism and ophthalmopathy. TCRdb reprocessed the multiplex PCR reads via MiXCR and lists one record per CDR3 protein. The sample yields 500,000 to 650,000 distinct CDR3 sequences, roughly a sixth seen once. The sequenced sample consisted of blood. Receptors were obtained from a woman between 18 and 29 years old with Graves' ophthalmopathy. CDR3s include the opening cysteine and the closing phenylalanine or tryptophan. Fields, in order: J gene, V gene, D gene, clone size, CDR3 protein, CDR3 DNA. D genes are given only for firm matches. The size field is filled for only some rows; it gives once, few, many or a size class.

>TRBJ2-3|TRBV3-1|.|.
CASSPSSWVGTDTQYF
TGTGCCAGCAGCCCCAGTTCGTGGGTAGGCACAGATACGCAGTATTTT
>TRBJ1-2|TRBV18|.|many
CASSGTRSSGYTF
TGTGCCAGCTCCGGGACTCGCTCGTCTGGCTACACCTTC
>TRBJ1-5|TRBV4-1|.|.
CASSQEADILNQPQHF
TGCGCCAGCAGCCAAGAGGCGGACATACTCAATCAGCCCCAGCATTTT
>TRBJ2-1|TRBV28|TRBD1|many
CASSPGQLSSYNEQFF
TGTGCCAGCAGCCCGGGACAGCTATCCTCCTACAATGAGCAGTTCTTC
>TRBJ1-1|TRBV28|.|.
CASSSPRKNTEAFF
TGTGCCAGCAGTTCCCCGAGGAAGAACACTGAAGCTTTCTTT
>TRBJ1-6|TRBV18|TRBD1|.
CASSPDRGANSPLHF
TGTGCCAGCTCCCCTGACAGGGGTGCGAATTCACCCCTCCACTTT
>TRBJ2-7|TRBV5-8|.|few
CASSRGTRISYEQYF
TGTGCCAGCAGTCGCGGGACAAGGATCTCCTACGAGCAGTACTTC
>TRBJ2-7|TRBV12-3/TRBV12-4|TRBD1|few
CASSSPGQGSYEQCF
TGTGCCAGCAGTTCACCGGGACAGGGATCCTACGAGCAGTGCTTC
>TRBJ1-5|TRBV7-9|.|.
CASSFSPGSNQPQHF
TGTGCCAGCAGCTTTAGCCCAGGGAGCAATCAGCCCCAGCATTTT
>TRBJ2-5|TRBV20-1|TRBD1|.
CSATWDRVEETQYF
TGCAGTGCCACCTGGGACAGGGTAGAAGAGACCCAGTACTTC
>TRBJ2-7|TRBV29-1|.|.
CSVVWAEGTYEQYF
TGCAGCGTTGTTTGGGCGGAAGGCACCTACGAGCAGTACTTC
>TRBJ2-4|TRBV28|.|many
CASSLSPTAELAKNIQYF
TGTGCCAGCAGTTTATCCCCGACAGCGGAGCTAGCCAAAAACATTCAGTACTTC
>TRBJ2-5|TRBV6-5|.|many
CASSYSNMEQETQYF
TGTGCCAGCAGTTACTCAAATATGGAGCAAGAGACCCAGTACTTC
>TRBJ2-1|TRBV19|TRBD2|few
CASSIYLRLAGTNEQFF
TGTGCCAGTAGTATCTATCTGAGACTAGCGGGGACCAATGAGCAGTTCTTC
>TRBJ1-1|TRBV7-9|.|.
CASSLGGSSNTEAFF
TGTGCCAGCAGCTTAGGAGGCAGTTCGAACACTGAAGCTTTCTTT
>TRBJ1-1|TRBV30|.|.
CAWSQPGNTEAFF
TGTGCCTGGAGCCAGCCGGGCAACACTGAAGCTTTCTTT
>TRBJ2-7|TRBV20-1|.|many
CSARDTWGLRYEQYF
TGCAGTGCTAGAGATACCTGGGGGCTTCGTTACGAGCAGTACTTC
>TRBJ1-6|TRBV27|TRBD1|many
CASGGQGNSPLHF
TGTGCCAGCGGGGGACAGGGGAATTCACCCCTCCACTTT
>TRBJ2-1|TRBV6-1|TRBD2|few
CASRELAGASRNEQFF
TGTGCCAGCAGGGAACTAGCGGGGGCCTCTCGCAATGAGCAGTTCTTC
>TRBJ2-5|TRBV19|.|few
CASSIGMGETQYF
TGTGCCAGTAGTATTGGTATGGGGGAGACCCAGTACTTC
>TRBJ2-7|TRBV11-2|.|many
CASGRRASYEQYF
TGTGCCAGCGGGAGACGGGCCTCCTACGAGCAGTACTTC
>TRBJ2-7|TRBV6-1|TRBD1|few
CASSFDRGLYEQYF
TGTGCCAGCAGTTTCGACAGGGGGCTCTACGAGCAGTACTTC
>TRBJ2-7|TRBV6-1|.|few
CASSSPGSNYEQYF
TGTGCCAGCAGCTCACCGGGATCCAACTACGAGCAGTACTTC
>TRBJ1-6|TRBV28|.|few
CASSLYGGDSYNSPLHF
TGTGCCAGCAGTTTATATGGGGGGGACTCCTATAATTCACCCCTCCACTTT
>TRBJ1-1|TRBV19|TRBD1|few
CASRFHKGQGMNTEAFF
TGTGCCAGTAGATTTCACAAGGGACAGGGGATGAACACTGAAGCTTTCTTT
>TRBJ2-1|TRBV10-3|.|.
CAISDLPGASEQFF
TGTGCCATCAGTGATCTGCCCGGAGCAAGCGAGCAGTTCTTC
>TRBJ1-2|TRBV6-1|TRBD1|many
CASSYLDRVGYGYTF
TGTGCCAGCAGTTACCTCGACAGGGTCGGCTATGGCTACACCTTC
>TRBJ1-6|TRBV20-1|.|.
CSASAAGPLNSPLHF
TGCAGTGCTAGCGCCGCGGGGCCTTTGAATTCACCCCTCCACTTT
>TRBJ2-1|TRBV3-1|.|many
CASSLRGVGEQFF
TGTGCCAGCAGCCTACGAGGGGTGGGCGAGCAGTTCTTC
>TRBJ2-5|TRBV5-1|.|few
CASSLGGYQETQYF
TGCGCCAGCAGCTTGGGGGGGTACCAAGAGACCCAGTACTTC
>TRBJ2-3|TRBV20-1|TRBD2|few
CSARDPSGGAVDTQYF
TGCAGTGCTAGAGATCCTAGCGGGGGGGCCGTAGATACGCAGTATTTT
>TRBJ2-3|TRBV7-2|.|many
CASSLGAEADTQYF
TGTGCCAGCAGCTTAGGGGCGGAGGCAGATACGCAGTATTTT
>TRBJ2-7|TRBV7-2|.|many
CASSSQGGTYEQYF
TGTGCCAGCAGCTCACAGGGGGGGACCTACGAGCAGTACTTC
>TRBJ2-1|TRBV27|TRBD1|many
CASGLIRQGNEQFF
TGTGCCAGCGGACTGATCCGACAGGGTAATGAGCAGTTCTTC
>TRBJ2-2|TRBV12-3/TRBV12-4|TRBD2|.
CASSGRTSGGIGELFF
TGTGCCAGCAGTGGCCGGACTAGCGGGGGGATCGGGGAGCTGTTTTTT
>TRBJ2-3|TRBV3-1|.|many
CASSQERNPGRQRTDTQYF
TGTGCCAGCAGCCAAGAAAGGAATCCGGGACGTCAACGCACAGATACGCAGTATTTT